This record covers a single TCR beta chain. What it binds is not known. The CDR3 has 13 amino acids. With V trimmed by 2 bases and J by 7 bases, 4 bases remained unmatched. Looked up from germline, CDR1 is MGHRA and CDR2 is YSYEKL. These data belong to a study of T cell repertoires in cytomegalovirus infection. Findings and caveats of the study: Cumulative public TCR beta family frequency identified carriers of CMV plus the relevant HLA. Clonotype analysis showed dominance of the ex vivo response by HLA-C-restricted CMV-specific TCR beta clonotypes.

MiXCR, applied by TCRdb to the reads, yields one record per CDR3 protein. The repertoire holds roughly 70,000 distinct CDR3 sequences, with more than 20% as singletons. The V and J genes are TRBV4-1 and TRBJ1-1; 7 bases align to TRBD1. This clonotype was obtained from a human donor in good health (CMV status not recorded). Some clones in this sample may be carry-over from other donors' samples. Sequences were derived from CD8+ T cells from cultured PBMCs, sampled from culture after CMV antigen stimulation. CDR3 DNA: TGCGCCAGCAGCCAATTACAGGGGAATGAAGCTTTCTTT. This translates into CASSQLQGNEAFF.